A single sample gave rise to the 3 T cell receptor beta chains below, sequenced in a study of control samples from healthy donors and cancer patients. Clones were sequenced by immunoSEQ multiplex PCR, and TCRdb holds only the in-frame ones, with some missing. The sample lists tens of thousands of clones; 70% to 90% were seen once. The sequencing input was PBMCs. The receptor source for this set is an older woman with head and neck cancer.

J is TRBJ1-1 and V is TRBV7-2, with unresolved D. Germline V gives CDR1 SGHTA, CDR2 FQGNSA. The CDR3 extends over 14 amino acids. The V gene lost 3 bases and the J gene lost 4 bases, with 12 bases spanning the gap. In nucleotides, the CDR3 is TGTGCCAGCAGCTTTACGTATGGAAGCACTGAAGCTTTCTTT. Translating gives CASSFTYGSTEAFF.

This clone was found once. The V gene is TRBV5-1, the J gene TRBJ2-1; TRBD2 is a possible D gene (5 bases). Trimming removed 4 bases from V and 7 bases from J, with 15 bases in between. This CDR3 comprises 14 residues. CDR1 and CDR2 (germline): SGHRS, YFSETQ. The CDR3 sequence is CASSPEVLGNEQFF. In DNA form, the CDR3 reads TGCGCCAGCAGCCCGGAGGTCCTTGGGAATGAGCAGTTCTTC.

The genes are TRBV6-4 and TRBJ1-1; TRBD1 is a possible D gene (5 bases). The CDR3 covers 13 residues. V was clipped by 4 bases and J by 6 bases, with 12 bases between them. Per germline, CDR1 MRHNA and CDR2 SNTAGT. CDR3 DNA: TGTGCCAGCAGTGTCATCGGGGGGGCTGAAGCTTTCTTT. Translation: CASSVIGGAEAFF.